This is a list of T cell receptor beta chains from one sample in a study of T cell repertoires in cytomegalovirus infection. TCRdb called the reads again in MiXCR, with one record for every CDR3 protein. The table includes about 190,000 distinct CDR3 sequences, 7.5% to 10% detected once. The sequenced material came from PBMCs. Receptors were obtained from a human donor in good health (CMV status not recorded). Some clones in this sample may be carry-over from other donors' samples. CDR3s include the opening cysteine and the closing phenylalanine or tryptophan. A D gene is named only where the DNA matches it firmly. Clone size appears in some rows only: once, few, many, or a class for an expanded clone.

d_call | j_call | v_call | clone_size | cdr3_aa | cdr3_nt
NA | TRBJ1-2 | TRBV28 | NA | CASSSLTGNMFGYTF | TGTGCCAGCAGTTCCCTGACAGGAAATATGTTTGGCTACACCTTC
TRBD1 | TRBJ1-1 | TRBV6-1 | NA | CATRGTGVDTEAFF | TGTGCCACTCGAGGGACAGGGGTGGACACTGAAGCTTTCTTT
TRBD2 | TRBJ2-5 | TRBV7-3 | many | CASSRREGETQYF | TGTGCCAGCAGCCGTAGGGAGGGGGAGACCCAGTACTTC
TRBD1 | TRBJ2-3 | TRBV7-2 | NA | CASSGQTTNTQYF | TGTGCCAGCTCGGGACAGACCACGAATACGCAGTATTTT
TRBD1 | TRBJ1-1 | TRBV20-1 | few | CSASTGRRDTEAFF | TGCAGTGCGTCGACAGGGAGGAGGGACACTGAAGCTTTCTTT
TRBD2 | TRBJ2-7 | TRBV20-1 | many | CSAGDPGLAGDGQYF | TGCAGTGCTGGGGATCCCGGACTAGCGGGAGATGGGCAGTACTTC
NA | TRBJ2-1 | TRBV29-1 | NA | CSVPAGQYNEQFF | TGCAGCGTCCCCGCAGGGCAGTACAATGAGCAGTTCTTC
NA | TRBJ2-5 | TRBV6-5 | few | CASRRQPQETQYF | TGTGCCAGCAGACGACAGCCCCAAGAGACCCAGTACTTC
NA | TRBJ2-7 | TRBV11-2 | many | CASSLVGGTSYEQYF | TGTGCCAGCAGCTTAGTCGGCGGGACTTCCTACGAGCAGTACTTC
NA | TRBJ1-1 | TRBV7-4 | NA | CASSLAIGVTEAFF | TGTGCCAGCAGCTTAGCGATCGGCGTTACTGAAGCTTTCTTT
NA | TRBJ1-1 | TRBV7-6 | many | CASSFSGKNTEAFF | TGTGCCAGCAGCTTCAGTGGGAAGAACACTGAAGCTTTCTTT
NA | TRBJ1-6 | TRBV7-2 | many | CASRPVPSSYNSPLHF | TGTGCCAGCAGACCAGTTCCGAGCTCCTATAATTCACCCCTCCACTTT
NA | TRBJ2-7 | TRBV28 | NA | CASSLMVRSEQYF | TGTGCCAGCAGTTTAATGGTAAGGTCCGAGCAGTACTTC
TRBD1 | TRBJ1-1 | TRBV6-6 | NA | CASSNPGQGDTEAFF | TGTGCCAGCAGTAATCCGGGACAGGGTGATACTGAAGCTTTCTTT
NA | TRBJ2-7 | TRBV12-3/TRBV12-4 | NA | CASSLAGREQYF | TGTGCCAGCAGTTTAGCGGGTAGGGAGCAGTACTTC
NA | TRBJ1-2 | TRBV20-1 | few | CSARELGSPYGYTF | TGCAGTGCTAGAGAGTTAGGCAGTCCCTATGGCTACACCTTC
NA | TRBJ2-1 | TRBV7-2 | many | CASSRTNYNEQFF | TGTGCCAGCAGCCGCACCAACTACAATGAGCAGTTCTTC
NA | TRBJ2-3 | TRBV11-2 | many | CASSLEGRSTDTQYF | TGTGCCAGCAGCTTAGAGGGACGGTCAACAGATACGCAGTATTTT
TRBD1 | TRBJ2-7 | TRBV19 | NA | CASSWTGGSYEQYF | TGTGCCAGTAGTTGGACAGGGGGATCCTACGAGCAGTACTTC
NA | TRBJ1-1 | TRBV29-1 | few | CSVGVYTEAFF | TGCAGCGTTGGCGTGTACACTGAAGCTTTCTTT
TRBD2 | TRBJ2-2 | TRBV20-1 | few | CSASENRMGGRTGELFF | TGCAGTGCTAGCGAGAATCGGATGGGGGGGAGAACCGGGGAGCTGTTTTTT
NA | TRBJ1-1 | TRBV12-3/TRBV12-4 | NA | CASSLQTGIEAFF | TGTGCCAGCAGTTTACAGACCGGGATAGAAGCTTTCTTT
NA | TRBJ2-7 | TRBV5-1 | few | CASSPGAPDIQGTYISYEQYF | TGCGCCAGCAGCCCCGGGGCCCCGGACATCCAAGGGACTTATATCTCCTACGAGCAGTACTTC
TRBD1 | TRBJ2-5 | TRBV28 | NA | CASPPGQGSQETQYF | TGTGCCAGCCCCCCGGGACAGGGGAGCCAAGAGACCCAGTACTTC
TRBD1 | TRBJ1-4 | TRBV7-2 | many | CASSLGAGGEKLFF | TGTGCCAGCAGCTTAGGGGCAGGGGGAGAAAAACTGTTTTTT
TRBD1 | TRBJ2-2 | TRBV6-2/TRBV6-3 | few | CASRPDRVPGELFF | TGTGCCAGCAGACCGGACAGGGTTCCCGGGGAGCTGTTTTTT
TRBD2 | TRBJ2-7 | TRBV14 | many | CASSQNSFPGLAVGASSYEQYF | TGTGCCAGCAGCCAAAACAGCTTCCCCGGACTAGCGGTTGGGGCGAGCTCCTACGAGCAGTACTTC
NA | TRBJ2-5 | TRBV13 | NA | CASSLEKTQETQYF | TGTGCCAGCAGCTTAGAAAAGACCCAAGAGACCCAGTACTTC
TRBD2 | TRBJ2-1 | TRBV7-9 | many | CASSPPSGDYNEQFF | TGTGCCAGCAGCCCCCCAAGCGGGGACTACAATGAGCAGTTCTTC
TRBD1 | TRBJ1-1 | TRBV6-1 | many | CASSKQGLNTEAFF | TGTGCCAGCAGCAAACAGGGGCTGAACACTGAAGCTTTCTTT
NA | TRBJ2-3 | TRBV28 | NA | CASSLTRRTDTQYF | TGTGCCAGCAGTTTGACTAGACGCACAGATACGCAGTATTTT
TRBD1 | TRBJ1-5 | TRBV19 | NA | CASSPVTGLGQPQHF | TGTGCCAGTAGCCCGGTGACAGGGCTTGGTCAGCCCCAGCATTTT
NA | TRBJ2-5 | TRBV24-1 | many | CATSDTTPGLETQYF | TGTGCCACCAGTGATACAACACCAGGGTTGGAGACCCAGTACTTC
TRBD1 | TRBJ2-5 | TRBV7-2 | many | CASSETDRDRQETQYF | TGTGCCAGCAGCGAAACAGACAGGGACCGCCAAGAGACCCAGTACTTC
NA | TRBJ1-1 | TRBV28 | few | CASSLLQSRAFF | TGTGCCAGCAGCCTCCTGCAGTCAAGAGCTTTCTTT
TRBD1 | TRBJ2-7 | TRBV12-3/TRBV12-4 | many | CASSLGQTGKPYEQYF | TGTGCCAGCAGTTTAGGACAGACAGGGAAGCCCTACGAGCAGTACTTC
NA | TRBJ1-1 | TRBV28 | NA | CATRYIPPRNTEAFF | TGTGCCACCCGATATATACCTCCCAGGAACACTGAAGCTTTCTTT
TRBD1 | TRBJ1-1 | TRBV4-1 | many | CASSQPGAGTVGGGTEAFF | TGCGCCAGCAGCCAACCCGGGGCCGGGACAGTCGGCGGTGGGACTGAAGCTTTCTTT
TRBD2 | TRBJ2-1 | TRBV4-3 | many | CASSQEGSGGYNEQFF | TGCGCCAGCAGCCAAGAGGGGAGCGGGGGATACAATGAGCAGTTCTTC
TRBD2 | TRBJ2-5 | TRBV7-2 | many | CASSLSRTSGGPYAETQYF | TGTGCCAGCAGCTTATCCCGGACTAGCGGGGGGCCTTACGCGGAGACCCAGTACTTC
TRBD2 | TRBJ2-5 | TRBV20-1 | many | CSARDPGRETQYF | TGCAGTGCTAGAGATCCCGGGAGGGAGACCCAGTACTTC
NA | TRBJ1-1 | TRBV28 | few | CASIPATGLGGPERRAFF | TGTGCCAGTATACCAGCCACCGGTTTGGGGGGTCCGGAGCGGAGAGCTTTCTTT
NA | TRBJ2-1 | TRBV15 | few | CATSRTETEQFF | TGTGCCACCAGCAGAACAGAAACTGAGCAGTTCTTC
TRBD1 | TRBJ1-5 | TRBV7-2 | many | CASSPTGALGQPQHF | TGTGCCAGCAGCCCTACAGGGGCTTTGGGGCAGCCCCAGCATTTT
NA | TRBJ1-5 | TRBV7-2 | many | CASSANSNQPQHF | TGTGCCAGCAGTGCCAACAGCAATCAGCCCCAGCATTTT
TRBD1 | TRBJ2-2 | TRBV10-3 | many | CAISEENRGAGELFF | TGTGCCATCAGTGAAGAGAACAGGGGAGCCGGGGAGCTGTTTTTT
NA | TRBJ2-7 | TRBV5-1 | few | CASSLGGRATYEQYF | TGCGCCAGCAGCTTGGGTGGCAGGGCCACCTACGAGCAGTACTTC
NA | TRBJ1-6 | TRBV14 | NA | CASSQGKFLYNSPLHF | TGTGCCAGCAGCCAAGGGAAGTTCCTATATAATTCACCCCTCCACTTT
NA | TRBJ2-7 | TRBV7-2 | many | CASSLGMGYEQYF | TGTGCCAGCAGCTTGGGGATGGGATACGAGCAGTACTTC
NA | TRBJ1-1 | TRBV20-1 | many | CSALKPRLAEAFF | TGCAGTGCTCTAAAACCTAGATTGGCTGAAGCTTTCTTT
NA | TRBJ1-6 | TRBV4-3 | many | CASSQDRVGPLKMNSPLHF | TGCGCCAGCAGCCAAGATCGGGTGGGGCCCTTGAAGATGAATTCACCCCTCCACTTT
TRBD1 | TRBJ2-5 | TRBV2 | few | CASTWGTRTGGDKETQYF | TGTGCCAGCACCTGGGGTACCCGGACAGGGGGAGATAAAGAGACCCAGTACTTC
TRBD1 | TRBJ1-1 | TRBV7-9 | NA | CASSSQGTTEAFF | TGTGCCAGCAGCTCACAGGGGACCACTGAAGCTTTCTTT
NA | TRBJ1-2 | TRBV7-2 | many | CASSLRGVYGYTF | TGTGCCAGCAGCTTGCGGGGGGTCTATGGCTACACCTTC